The present entry profiles one T cell receptor beta chain with its context. Antigen unknown. The data were obtained in a study of shared clonotypes between healthy human individuals. The study's findings and limits: Sampling covered blood only; tissue repertoires likely differ.

Sequencing was performed with immunoSEQ multiplex PCR; in TCRdb, only in-frame clones are kept and a portion is missing. The sample has about 2.4 million clones, around nine tenths seen once. This CDR3 contains 14 residues. Trimming pared 2 bases from V and 2 bases from J, leaving 10 bases between. Germline V gives CDR1 LNHDA, CDR2 SQIVND (reference sequence). Sequencing used naive CD4+ T cells sorted from blood. Subset noted: CD45RA+ positively selected. This clonotype was obtained from a man aged 18 to 35 in good health. The chain uses TRBV19 and TRBJ2-7, with D perhaps matching TRBD1 (5 bases). This CDR3 reads CASSIQGPPYEQYF. The CDR3 DNA sequence: TGTGCCAGTAGTATACAGGGTCCACCCTACGAGCAGTACTTC.